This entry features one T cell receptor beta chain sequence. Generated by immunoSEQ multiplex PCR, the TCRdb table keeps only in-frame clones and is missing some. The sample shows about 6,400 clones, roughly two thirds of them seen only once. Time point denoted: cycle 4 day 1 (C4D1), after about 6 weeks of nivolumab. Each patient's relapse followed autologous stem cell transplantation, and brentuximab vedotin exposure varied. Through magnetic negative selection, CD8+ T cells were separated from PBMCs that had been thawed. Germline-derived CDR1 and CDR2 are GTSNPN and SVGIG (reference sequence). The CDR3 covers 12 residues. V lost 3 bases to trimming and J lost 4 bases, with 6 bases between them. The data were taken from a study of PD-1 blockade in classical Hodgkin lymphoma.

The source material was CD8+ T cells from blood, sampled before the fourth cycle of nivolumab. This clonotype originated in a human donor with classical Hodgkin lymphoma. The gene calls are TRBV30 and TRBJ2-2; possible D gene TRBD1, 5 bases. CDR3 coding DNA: TGTGCCTGGAGCAGGGCCACCGGGGAGCTGTTTTTT. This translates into CAWSRATGELFF.